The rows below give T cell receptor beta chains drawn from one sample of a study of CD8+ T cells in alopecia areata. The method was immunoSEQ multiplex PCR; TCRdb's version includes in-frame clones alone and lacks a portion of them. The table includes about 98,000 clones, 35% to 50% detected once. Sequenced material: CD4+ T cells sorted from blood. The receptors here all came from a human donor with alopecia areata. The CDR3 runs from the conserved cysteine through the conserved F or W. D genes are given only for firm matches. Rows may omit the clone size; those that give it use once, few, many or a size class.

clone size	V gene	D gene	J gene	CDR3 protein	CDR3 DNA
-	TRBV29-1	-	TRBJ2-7	CSVAYRDGAYEQYF	TGCAGCGTCGCTTACCGGGACGGAGCGTACGAGCAGTACTTC
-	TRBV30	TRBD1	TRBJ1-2	CAWCRDRGNYGYTF	TGTGCCTGGTGCCGGGACAGGGGGAACTATGGCTACACCTTC
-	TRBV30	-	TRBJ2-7	CAWSVSGANEQYF	TGTGCCTGGAGTGTTTCGGGGGCCAACGAGCAGTACTTC
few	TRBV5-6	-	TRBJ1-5	CASSLTMGPNQPQHF	TGTGCCAGCAGCTTGACAATGGGTCCCAATCAGCCCCAGCATTTT
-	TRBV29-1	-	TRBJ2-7	CSARDASEQYF	TGCAGCGCAAGGGACGCTTCCGAGCAGTACTTC
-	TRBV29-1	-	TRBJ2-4	CSVGGTPGRAKNIQYF	TGCAGCGTTGGAGGGACACCTGGGAGGGCCAAAAACATTCAGTACTTC
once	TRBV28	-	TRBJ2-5	CASGRETQYF	TGTGCCTCGGGACGAGAGACCCAGTACTTC
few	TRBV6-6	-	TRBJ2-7	CASSYVNQNYEQYF	TGTGCCAGCAGTTACGTAAACCAAAACTACGAGCAGTACTTC
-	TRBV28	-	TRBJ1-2	CASSSTGFYGYTF	TGTGCCAGCAGCAGTACAGGGTTCTATGGCTACACCTTC
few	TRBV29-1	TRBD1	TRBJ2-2	CSVGQGAGTGELFF	TGCAGCGTCGGACAGGGGGCGGGCACCGGGGAGCTGTTTTTT
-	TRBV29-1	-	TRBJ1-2	CSVVPVRNYGYTF	TGCAGCGTTGTACCAGTGAGAAACTATGGCTACACCTTC
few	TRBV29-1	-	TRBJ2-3	CSVADSRTDTQYF	TGCAGCGTGGCGGACAGTCGCACAGATACGCAGTATTTT
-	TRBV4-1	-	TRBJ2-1	CASSLVYGNEQFF	TGCGCCAGCAGCCTGGTCTATGGCAATGAGCAGTTCTTC
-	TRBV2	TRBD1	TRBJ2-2	CARGQASNTGELFF	TGTGCCAGAGGACAGGCCTCGAACACCGGGGAGCTGTTTTTT
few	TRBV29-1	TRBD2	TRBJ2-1	CSVTRGGAVREQFF	TGCAGCGTTACACGCGGGGGGGCTGTGCGTGAGCAGTTCTTC
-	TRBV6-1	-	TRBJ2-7	CASSLESGYEQYF	TGTGCCAGCAGCTTAGAATCTGGGTACGAGCAGTACTTC